A single sample gave rise to the 17 T cell receptor beta chains below, sequenced in a study of radiotherapy plus CTLA-4 blockade in lung cancer. Repertoires were generated with immunoSEQ multiplex PCR, while TCRdb's copy carries only in-frame clones and drops some. The data hold approximately 89,000 clones, with roughly four fifths observed a single time. The sample was peripheral blood, taken from a patient treated with radiotherapy plus ipilimumab. These receptors were taken from a human donor with non-small cell lung cancer that progressed on radiotherapy plus ipilimumab.

This clone was recorded only once. This chain links TRBV4-1 with TRBJ2-7, with no clear D. V lost 1 base and J 5 bases, leaving 18 bases between the germline ends. The length of the CDR3 is 16 residues. CDR1 is MGHRA and CDR2 is YSYEKL in the germline V gene. The CDR3 sequence: CASSQATPPSRNEQYF. Here the CDR3 DNA reads TGCGCCAGCAGCCAAGCCACCCCCCCCAGTCGGAACGAGCAGTACTTC.

This chain links TRBV19 with TRBJ1-6, with 11 bases identical to TRBD1. The germline CDR1 and CDR2 sequences are LNHDA and SQIVND (reference sequence). Unmatched junction bases numbered 6, after V lost 6 bases and J lost 8 bases. CDR3 length: 15 residues. The chain's CDR3 is CASSRTGQGDSPLHF. The CDR3 coding sequence is TGTGCCAGTAGCCGGACGGGACAGGGGGATTCACCCCTCCACTTT.

V is TRBV28 and J is TRBJ1-1, with D possibly being TRBD1 (6 bases). Trimming pared 11 bases from V and 0 bases from J, leaving 13 bases between. The germline V gene encodes CDR1 MDHEN and CDR2 SYDVKM. The CDR3 totals 13 residues. CDR3 sequence: CAHGRGMNTEAFF. The CDR3 DNA is TGTGCCCACGGGAGGGGGATGAACACTGAAGCTTTCTTT.

The chain carries TRBV20-1 and TRBJ1-2; TRBD1 matches at 9 bases. Germline V gene lookup returns CDR1 DFQATT and CDR2 SNEGSKA (reference sequence). The CDR3 runs 11 residues. CDR3 protein: CNARDRVGYTF. In DNA, the CDR3 is TGCAACGCTAGGGACAGGGTTGGCTACACCTTC.

CDR3 protein: CASSLPGTGVEKLFF. CDR3 DNA: TGTGCCAGCAGTCTCCCCGGGACAGGGGTAGAAAAACTGTTTTTT. This chain joins TRBV28 and TRBJ1-4, with TRBD1 identical over 10 bases. This CDR3 has 15 amino acids. Germline V gene data show CDR1 as MDHEN and CDR2 as SYDVKM. The V segment lost 5 bases and the J segment 8 bases; nucleotides outside the gene matches: 8.

The chain has TRBV29-1 and TRBJ2-3; 10 positions match TRBD2. Germline CDR1 reads SQVTM; CDR2 reads ANQGSEA. V lost 7 bases and J lost 1; bases outside the gene matches: 5. The CDR3 has 14 amino acids. This chain's CDR3 is CSARGTSGTDTQYF. CDR3 nucleotides: TGCAGCGCGAGGGGGACTAGCGGCACAGATACGCAGTATTTT.

The chain recombines TRBV7-2 with TRBJ1-1, with D perhaps matching TRBD1 (5 bases). The CDR3 is made up of 13 amino acids. Germline values: CDR1 SGHTA, CDR2 FQGNSA. V was shortened by 5 bases and J by 8 bases, with 15 bases between the two germline ends. The CDR3 DNA reads as TGTGCCAGCAGCCCCGGCCCGACAGACGAAGCTTTCTTT. This sequence encodes CASSPGPTDEAFF.

The chain couples TRBV19 to TRBJ1-1; D is perhaps TRBD1 (5 bases). V lost 8 bases, J lost 4 bases, and 14 bases lay in between. This CDR3 region has 13 residues. The germline V gene has CDR1 LNHDA and CDR2 SQIVND (reference sequence). CDR3 bases: TGTGCCAGTGCCCCGACAGAAATCACTGAAGCTTTCTTT. This sequence encodes CASAPTEITEAFF.

V gene TRBV28 combines with J gene TRBJ2-7; D is ambiguous. V was trimmed by 6 bases and J by 5 bases, leaving 11 bases between them. This CDR3 is 12 amino acids long. Germline CDR1 reads MDHEN; CDR2 reads SYDVKM. The CDR3 loop is CASSSSVHEQYF. CDR3 nucleotide sequence: TGTGCCAGCAGCTCCTCAGTCCACGAGCAGTACTTC.

This sequence joins TRBV10-3 and TRBJ2-5; no definite D call. Trimming took off 6 bases at V and 2 bases at J, with 7 bases between the two ends. Germline V gene sequence: CDR1 ENHRY, CDR2 SYGVKD. The CDR3 contains 12 residues. CDR3 nucleotides: TGTGCCATCAGGGGTACACAAGAGACCCAGTACTTC. Its protein is CAIRGTQETQYF.

This sequence joins TRBV4-3 and TRBJ1-1; no definite D call. CDR1 is LGHNA, CDR2 YSLEER, per germline. The CDR3 has 15 residues. V gave up 0 bases and J gave up 6 bases, with 14 bases separating them. The CDR3 DNA reads as TGCGCCAGCAGCCAAGAGAGGTTTGGAACCCCTGAAGCTTTCTTT. Protein sequence: CASSQERFGTPEAFF.

The chain employs TRBV9 and TRBJ2-1, with D perhaps TRBD1 (5 bases). The CDR3 consists of 16 residues. V lost 4 bases, J lost 5 bases, and 19 bases lay in between. Per germline, CDR1 SGDLS and CDR2 YYNGEE. The chain's CDR3 is CASSTRQAGWNNEQFF. The CDR3 region has the DNA TGTGCCAGCAGCACCCGGCAGGCAGGGTGGAACAATGAGCAGTTCTTC.

V usage is TRBV7-3 and J usage is TRBJ2-7; D perhaps matches TRBD1 (6 bases). There are 19 residues in the CDR3. From germline, CDR1 is SGHTA and CDR2 FQGTGA. Trimming took off 5 bases at V and 3 bases at J, with 29 bases between the two ends. The CDR3 loop is CASSLRDKSDYVTNYEQYF. CDR3 coding DNA: TGTGCCAGCAGCCTAAGGGACAAAAGCGACTACGTGACTAACTACGAGCAGTACTTC.

This clone was observed a single time. This sequence joins TRBV5-1 and TRBJ1-4; the match to TRBD1 covers 9 bases. CDR1 SGHRS and CDR2 YFSETQ come from the germline V gene. Germline trimming cut 4 bases from V and 4 bases from J; bases unmatched to any gene: 8. The CDR3 length is 16 residues. The CDR3 bases are TGCGCCAGCAGCGTATACAGGGGGCGTAATAATGAAAAACTGTTTTTT. Its protein is CASSVYRGRNNEKLFF.

The CDR3: CASSLEATGNEQFF. The CDR3 DNA follows: TGTGCCAGCAGCTTAGAGGCTACAGGCAATGAGCAGTTCTTC. The V call is TRBV7-2, the J call TRBJ2-1; possibly TRBD1 for D (5 bases). V was pared by 1 base and J by 6 bases, with 10 bases between. Germline values: CDR1 SGHTA, CDR2 FQGNSA. The CDR3 runs to 14 residues.

The rearrangement uses TRBV5-4 and TRBJ1-3; D gene ambiguous. CDR1 SGHNT and CDR2 YYREEE come from the germline V gene (reference sequence). The V gene lost 2 bases and the J gene lost 0 bases, with 12 bases spanning the gap. The CDR3 is 16 residues long. The CDR3 region is CASSLPGGISGNTIYF. The CDR3 DNA is TGTGCCAGCAGCTTACCAGGAGGGATCTCTGGAAACACCATATATTTT.

The DNA of the CDR3 is TGTGCCAGCACGACAGGCCCCTCTGGGGCCAACGTCCTGACTTTC. It codes for CASTTGPSGANVLTF. This chain connects TRBV7-2 to TRBJ2-6; D perhaps matches TRBD1 (6 bases). Germline lookup yields CDR1 SGHTA and CDR2 FQGNSA. This CDR3 is 15 amino acids long. The ends were cut back, 7 bases at V and 0 bases at J, with 10 bases in the middle.